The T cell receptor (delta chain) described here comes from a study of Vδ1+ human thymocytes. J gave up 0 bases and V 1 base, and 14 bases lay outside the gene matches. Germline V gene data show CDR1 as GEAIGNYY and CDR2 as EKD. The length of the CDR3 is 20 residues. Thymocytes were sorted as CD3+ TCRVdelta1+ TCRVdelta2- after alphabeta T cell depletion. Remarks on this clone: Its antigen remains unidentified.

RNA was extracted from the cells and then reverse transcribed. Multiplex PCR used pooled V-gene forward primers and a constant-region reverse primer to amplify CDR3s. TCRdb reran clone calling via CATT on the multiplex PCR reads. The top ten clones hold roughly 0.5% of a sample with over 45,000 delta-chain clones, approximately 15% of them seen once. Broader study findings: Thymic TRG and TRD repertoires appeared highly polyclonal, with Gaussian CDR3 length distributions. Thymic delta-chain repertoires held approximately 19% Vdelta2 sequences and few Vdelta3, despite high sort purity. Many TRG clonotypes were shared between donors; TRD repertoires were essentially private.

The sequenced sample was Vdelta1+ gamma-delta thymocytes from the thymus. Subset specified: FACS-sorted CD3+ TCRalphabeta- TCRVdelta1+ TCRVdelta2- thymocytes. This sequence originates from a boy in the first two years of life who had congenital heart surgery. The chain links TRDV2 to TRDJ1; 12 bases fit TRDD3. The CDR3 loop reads CACDTDVLGDTTTNTDKLIF. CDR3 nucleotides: TGTGCCTGTGACACGGACGTACTGGGGGATACTACCACTAACACCGATAAACTCATCTTT.